This T cell receptor (beta chain) was recorded in a study of control samples from healthy donors and cancer patients. Using immunoSEQ multiplex PCR, the repertoire was profiled, and TCRdb retains in-frame clones only, with some absent. The table lists fewer than 200,000 clones, 80% to 90% of them singletons. V lost 7 bases and J lost 5, with 15 bases in between. Germline V lookup: CDR1 SGHTA, CDR2 FQGNSA. CDR3 length: 14 amino acids. The genes are TRBV7-2 and TRBJ2-4; D is ambiguous. The sequence came from a woman in her twenties or thirties in good health. The sequencing sample was made of blood. Here the CDR3 reads CASTEGRFQNIQYF. The DNA of the CDR3 is TGTGCCAGCACCGAAGGCAGGTTCCAAAACATTCAGTACTTC.